Below are 18 T cell receptor beta chains sequenced from a single sample in a study of blood T cell repertoires in COVID-19. The data were produced by immunoSEQ multiplex PCR, yet TCRdb's version contains in-frame clones alone and is incomplete. The top ten hold around 5.8% of the sample, which has 310,000 or so clones, around nine tenths seen once. Specimen: PBMCs or T cells enriched from blood (not recorded which). These TCRs come from a woman aged 40 to 50 who had recovered from COVID-19.

The sample holds a few counts of this clone. This chain joins TRBV19 and TRBJ2-3, with a possible D match to TRBD1 (5 bases). Germline V gives CDR1 LNHDA, CDR2 SQIVND (reference sequence). V was trimmed by 1 base and J by 3 bases, leaving 11 bases between them. The CDR3 totals 15 residues. DNA for the CDR3: TGTGCCAGTAGTATAGGTGGAGCAGGGACAGATACGCAGTATTTT. This sequence encodes CASSIGGAGTDTQYF.

This clone was counted a single time. The V call is TRBV2, the J call TRBJ2-5, with D perhaps matching TRBD1 (6 bases). CDR1 and CDR2 from the germline V gene are SNHLY and FYNNEI. The CDR3 spans 14 residues. Trimming took off 5 bases at V and 9 bases at J, with 19 bases between the two ends. For the CDR3, the DNA is TGTGCCAGCAGTCCCCGGGGACAATCGGTTGCCCAGTACTTC. This gives the protein CASSPRGQSVAQYF.

This chain joins TRBV7-9 and TRBJ1-1; 8 bases agree with TRBD1. Trimming removed 4 bases from V and 6 bases from J; junction bases left unmatched: 10. The V gene's germline CDR1 is SEHNR and CDR2 FQNEAQ (reference sequence). The CDR3 loop spans 15 amino acids. CDR3 amino acids: CASSSRATGVAEAFF. CDR3 DNA: TGTGCCAGCAGCTCACGGGCGACAGGGGTCGCTGAAGCTTTCTTT.

The gene calls are TRBV7-8 and TRBJ2-5; D perhaps matches TRBD1 (6 bases). Trimming removed 6 bases from V and 3 bases from J, with 11 bases in between. Germline CDR1 and CDR2: SGHVS and FQNEAQ. The CDR3 contains 13 residues. The CDR3 DNA reads as TGTGCCAGCAGTAGGACAGACGAAGAGACCCAGTACTTC. It specifies CASSRTDEETQYF.

This clone was detected a few times. The chain joins TRBV28 to TRBJ2-5, with D maybe TRBD2 (6 bases). V lost 8 bases and J 1 base, leaving 20 bases between the germline ends. The germline V gene encodes CDR1 MDHEN and CDR2 SYDVKM. The CDR3 extends over 16 amino acids. The CDR3 loop is CASRPRGGPSQETQYF. The CDR3 DNA reads TGTGCCAGCCGTCCCCGCGGAGGGCCTTCCCAAGAGACCCAGTACTTC.

This clone was seen only once. This chain uses TRBV15 with TRBJ1-2, with 7 bases identical to TRBD1. CDR3 size: 14 residues. Germline V lookup: CDR1 LNHNV, CDR2 YYDKDF (reference sequence). With 6 bases clipped from V and 4 bases from J, the junction kept 8 bases outside the gene matches. The CDR3 region is CATSRDSKSYGYTF. The CDR3 DNA is TGTGCCACCAGTAGGGACAGTAAATCCTATGGCTACACCTTC.

The rearrangement joins TRBV6-5 to TRBJ2-2, with D unresolved. Trimming left V 7 bases short and J 1 base short, with 10 bases between. Germline CDR1 is MNHEY and CDR2 is SVGAGI. CDR3 length: 14 residues. In nucleotides, the CDR3 is TGTGCCAGCAAGGCGTCAGGGAACACCGGGGAGCTGTTTTTT. Translation: CASKASGNTGELFF.

This clone came up a few times. The V call is TRBV14, the J call TRBJ1-6; 10 nucleotides agree with TRBD1. CDR3 length: 16 residues. With V trimmed by 2 bases and J by 4 bases, 2 bases remained unmatched. Per germline, CDR1 SGHDN and CDR2 FVKESK. The CDR3 loop is CASSQRTGGYNSPLHF. CDR3 bases: TGTGCCAGCAGCCAACGGACAGGGGGTTATAATTCACCCCTCCACTTT.

The chain has TRBV18 and TRBJ2-3; 7 positions match TRBD2. Germline assignment: CDR1 KGHSH and CDR2 LQKENI. With V trimmed by 6 bases and J by 6 bases, 12 bases remained unmatched. The length of the CDR3 is 15 residues. Written as DNA, the CDR3 is TGTGCCAGCTCTTCCGCTAGCGGTCGGGGTGATACGCAGTATTTT. It yields the protein CASSSASGRGDTQYF.

The rearrangement uses TRBV28 and TRBJ1-4, with 9 nucleotides matching TRBD1. The germline gives CDR1 MDHEN, CDR2 SYDVKM. V shed 5 bases, J shed 4 bases, and the junction held 11 bases outside the gene matches. This CDR3 has 17 residues. The CDR3, as DNA: TGTGCCAGCAGTCAACAGGGGGCGAAGGGGGTTAATGAAAAACTGTTTTTT. This translates into CASSQQGAKGVNEKLFF.

The rearrangement links TRBV12-3 or TRBV12-4 to TRBJ1-2, with a weak D call TRBD1 (5 bases). Trimming took 6 bases from V and 4 from J, leaving 9 bases between them. The CDR3 runs 12 residues. The CDR3: CASRRTPYGYTF. Written as DNA, the CDR3 is TGTGCCAGCAGGAGGACACCCTATGGCTACACCTTC.

This clone was found a few times. The chain recombines TRBV27 with TRBJ1-4; TRBD1 aligns across 8 bases. Germline V CDR1 and CDR2: MNHEY, SMNVEV (reference sequence). The CDR3 has 13 amino acids. Germline trimming cut 6 bases from V and 8 bases from J; bases unmatched to any gene: 5. As DNA, the CDR3 is TGTGCCAGCAGAAAGGGGACAGGCGAAAAACTGTTTTTT. Its translation is CASRKGTGEKLFF. Looking up the rest from reference TRBV27 and TRBJ1-4 gives the full variable domain: EAQVTQNPRYLITVTGKKLTVTCSQNMNHEYMSWYRQDPGLGLRQIYYSMNVEVTDKGDVPEGYKVSRKEKRNFPLILESPSPNQTSLYFCASRKGTGEKLFFGSGTQLSVL.

CDR3 nucleotide sequence: TGTGCCAGCACTCGACTGGGCGGGACGAGCACAGATACGCAGTATTTT. Translating gives CASTRLGGTSTDTQYF. This chain connects TRBV7-2 to TRBJ2-3, with a tentative D call TRBD2 (6 bases). Looked up from germline, CDR1 is SGHTA and CDR2 is FQGNSA. Deletions cut 7 bases from V and 0 bases from J, with 17 bases between. This CDR3 spans 16 amino acids.

CDR3 in amino acids: CASSATRGAGETQYF. DNA of the CDR3: TGTGCCAGCAGCGCAACCCGGGGGGCGGGGGAGACCCAGTACTTC. This chain links TRBV11-2 with TRBJ2-5, with a tentative D call TRBD2 (7 bases). The CDR3 totals 15 residues. The ends were cut back, 5 bases at V and 5 bases at J, with 18 bases in the middle. CDR1 is SGHAT, CDR2 FQNNGV, per germline.

This clone was recorded only once. The chain links TRBV28 to TRBJ2-3; 7 positions agree with TRBD1. Trimming cost V 6 bases and J 7 bases; bases outside gene matches: 19. The CDR3 extends over 17 amino acids. Germline CDR1 MDHEN, CDR2 SYDVKM. As DNA, the CDR3 is TGTGCCAGCAGAACTCACTCAGGGACAGCCGCACAATATACGCAGTATTTT. It yields the protein CASRTHSGTAAQYTQYF.

This clone has a handful of counts. This sequence joins TRBV24-1 and TRBJ2-3; 7 nucleotides agree with TRBD2. CDR1 is KGHDR, CDR2 SFDVKD, per germline. J gave up 4 bases and V 3 bases, and 12 bases lay outside the gene matches. The CDR3 extends over 17 amino acids. The CDR3 DNA follows: TGTGCCACCAGTGATCCCAGTGAGCGGGACGTGCCAGATACGCAGTATTTT. This gives the protein CATSDPSERDVPDTQYF.

This clone was observed a single time. V usage is TRBV7-9 and J usage is TRBJ1-6; 7 bases agree with TRBD1. V trimming: 1 base; J trimming: 7 bases; junction bases outside the gene matches: 4. The CDR3 consists of 15 residues. CDR1 SEHNR and CDR2 FQNEAQ come from the germline V gene (reference sequence). The CDR3 loop is CASSLGQGENSPLHF. The CDR3 coding sequence is TGTGCCAGCAGCTTAGGGCAGGGGGAGAATTCACCCCTCCACTTT.

The chain combines TRBV9 with TRBJ2-3, with TRBD2 identical over 15 bases. The ends lost 3 bases at V and 3 bases at J; junction bases unmatched: 8. The CDR3 has 18 residues. Germline CDR1 and CDR2: SGDLS and YYNGEE. The CDR3 region has the DNA TGTGCCAGCAGCGGAGAGGGGGGGACTAGCGGGAGGACAGATACGCAGTATTTT. As protein: CASSGEGGTSGRTDTQYF.